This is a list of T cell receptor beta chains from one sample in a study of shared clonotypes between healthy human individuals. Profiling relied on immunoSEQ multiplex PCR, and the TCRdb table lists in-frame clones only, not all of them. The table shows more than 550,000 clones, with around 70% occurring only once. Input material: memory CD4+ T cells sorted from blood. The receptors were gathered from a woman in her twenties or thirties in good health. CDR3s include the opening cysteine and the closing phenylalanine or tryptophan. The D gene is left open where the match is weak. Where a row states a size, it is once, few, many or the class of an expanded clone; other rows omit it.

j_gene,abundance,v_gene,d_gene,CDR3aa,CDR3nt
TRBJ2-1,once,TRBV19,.,CASSIWGSDNEQFF,TGTGCCAGTAGTATCTGGGGTTCGGACAATGAGCAGTTCTTC
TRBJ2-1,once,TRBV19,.,CASSVGLTSNEQFF,TGTGCCAGTAGTGTCGGACTCACATCTAATGAGCAGTTCTTC
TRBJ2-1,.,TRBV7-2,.,CASSLQRDVEQFF,TGTGCCAGCAGCTTACAGAGGGACGTCGAGCAGTTCTTC
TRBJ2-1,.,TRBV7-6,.,CASKLRGGLSSYNEQFF,TGTGCCAGCAAGCTTAGAGGGGGGCTGAGCTCCTACAATGAGCAGTTCTTC
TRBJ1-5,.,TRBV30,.,CAWSVSSNQPQHF,TGTGCCTGGAGTGTTTCTAGCAATCAGCCCCAGCATTTT
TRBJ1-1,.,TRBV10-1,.,CASSESGVLAEAFF,TGCGCCAGCAGTGAGTCGGGGGTTTTGGCTGAAGCTTTCTTT
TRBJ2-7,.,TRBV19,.,CASSESWQGTEQYF,TGTGCCAGTAGTGAGTCGTGGCAGGGTACCGAGCAGTACTTC
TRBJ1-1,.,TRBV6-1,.,CASRSTGNTEAFF,TGTGCCAGCAGATCTACCGGGAACACTGAAGCTTTCTTT
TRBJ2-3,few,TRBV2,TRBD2,CASSLLAARTDTQYF,TGTGCCAGCAGTCTCCTAGCGGCCCGCACAGATACGCAGTATTTT
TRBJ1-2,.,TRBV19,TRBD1,CASSDTGDYGYTF,TGTGCCAGTAGCGACACAGGGGACTATGGCTACACCTTC